The sequence of this T cell receptor (beta chain) was determined in a study of Tregs in tolerant kidney transplant recipients (dated by TCRdb to 2018 to 2020). For the study in its entirety: The study used TCRbeta sequencing to identify donor-specific regulatory T cells before combined kidney and bone marrow transplantation, then tracked those cells after transplant. In a few healthy controls, several methods of expanding Tregs specific for an allogeneic donor were compared by TCRbeta repertoire sequencing. Overall results and qualifications from the work: Expanding Tregs with activated donor B cells appeared to identify the most biologically relevant and donor-specific TCRbeta repertoire. Biological reproducibility was not examined directly, but technical replication error appeared to be minimal. Because only a small number of patients were included, the study had limitations, and the results will need to be validated in larger populations as well as under other immunosuppression protocols.

At the junction V is shortened by 6 bases and J by 4 bases, with 10 bases in between. CDR1 and CDR2, per the germline V gene, are SGHAT and FQNNGV. Including the terminal cysteine and phenylalanine, the CDR3 comprises 12 residues. Solely the CDR3 DNA is kept, with 36 bases framed from the first base. Genomic DNA was extracted from sorted cells with the QIAGEN DNeasy Blood and Tissue Kit for TCRbeta CDR3 sequencing. High-throughput TCRbeta CDR3 sequencing, including PCR amplification with bias correction and internal controls, was performed commercially through immunoSEQ. In the paper's pipeline: A unique productive TCRbeta sequence was defined by the CDR3 nucleotide sequence when primers matched, and otherwise by the CDR3 amino acid sequence together with the Vbeta and Jbeta genes. Sorting error was corrected by removing sequences shared between sorted populations at a frequency ratio of 2:1 or less, and the remaining shared sequences were assigned to the higher population. A sequence was defined as donor-reactive if the sequence was expanded at least 5-fold in CFSE-low cells compared with unstimulated cells and had a frequency of at least 0.01% in CFSE-low cells. Repertoire divergence was quantified by Jensen-Shannon divergence using the top 100 TCRbeta sequences ranked by frequency. When a sample had multiple sequencing runs, each run was corrected for sorting error separately and the runs were then pooled. TCRdb re-hosts the immuneACCESS table, in-frame sequences only. Its copies lack some clones; in the studies checked, an unresolved V gene accounts for under half of them, and the cause for the rest is not known. V and J calls and clone size are as listed in that table; D and trimming were resolved from the DNA. This sample holds under 100,000 clones; approximately 90% were observed only once. The biggest ten clones account for around 4.5% of the sample.

A word on this clone: It lacks a known antigen. Base qualities are not provided; no much larger clone lies one nucleotide away.

Unstimulated Tregs (CD4+CD25+CD127-), CD4+ non-Tregs (CD4+CD25-), CD4 and CD8 cells were FACS-sorted from thawed PBMCs. Healthy control blood came either as purchased buffy coats or from healthy volunteers. Healthy control blood was separated into PBMCs by Ficoll density gradient and cryopreserved, and patient PBMCs were collected both before and after transplant. Sequencing was carried out using CD8+ T cells from blood. The chain joins TRBV11-2 to TRBJ2-7; TRBD1 is a weak D gene call, 5 bases matching. This clonotype was sampled from a human donor in good health. The CDR3 loop reads CASSFSGYEQYF. Read as DNA, the sequence is TGTGCCAGCAGTTTCTCAGGGTACGAGCAGTACTTC.